This T cell receptor (beta chain) was identified during a study of T cells in women clearing cervical HPV infection. Study summary: Women with histologically confirmed HPV16-related CIN3 or worse, 2 with invasive cancer, served as cases. Case blood drawn at lesion detection; control blood after infection cleared. General observations from the study: CIN3+ cases had significantly higher TCR richness than controls; evenness did not differ.

Comment on this clone: Its target is not known. The CDR3 end falls 3 residues outside the read, so it is completed with the germline J gene.

Germline CDR1 is KGHSH and CDR2 is LQKENI. With 1 base clipped from V and 5 bases from J, the junction kept 7 bases outside the gene matches. CDR3 size: 15 residues. Genomic DNA, averaging around 1,200 ng per sample, yielded TCR beta CDR3 via immunoSEQ. TCRdb's copy holds only in-frame clones and misses some; the assay was immunoSEQ multiplex PCR. Here the sample table reports around 28,000 clones. The origin of this receptor is a woman between 18 and 75 years old with a cervical HPV16 infection that either progressed to CIN3+ or cleared (not recorded which). Sequencing was done on a sample of blood buffy coat. The genes are TRBV18 and TRBJ2-5; 7 bases match TRBD2. The chain's CDR3 is CASSPLGGSGETQYF. The DNA read from the CDR3 is TGTGCCAGCTCACCACTCGGGGGGTCCGGGGAGACC.